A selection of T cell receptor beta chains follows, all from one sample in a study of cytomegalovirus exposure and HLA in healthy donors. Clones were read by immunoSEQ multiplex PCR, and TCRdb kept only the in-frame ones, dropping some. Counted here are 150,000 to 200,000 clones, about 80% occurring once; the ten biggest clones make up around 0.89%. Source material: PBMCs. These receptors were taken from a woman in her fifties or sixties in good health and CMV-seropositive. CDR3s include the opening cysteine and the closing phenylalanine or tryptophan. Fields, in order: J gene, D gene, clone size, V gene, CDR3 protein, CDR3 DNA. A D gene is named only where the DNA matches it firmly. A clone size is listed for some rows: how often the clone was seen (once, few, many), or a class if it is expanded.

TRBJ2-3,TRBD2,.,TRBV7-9,CASSDRSGAPTDTQYF,TGTGCCAGCAGCGACCGTAGCGGGGCTCCCACAGATACGCAGTATTTT
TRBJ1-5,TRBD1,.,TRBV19,CASRHLNRGGSNQPQHF,TGTGCCAGTAGGCATCTTAACAGGGGGGGGAGCAATCAGCCCCAGCATTTT
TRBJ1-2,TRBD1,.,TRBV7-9,CASSLGTGGHGYTF,TGTGCCAGCAGCTTAGGGACAGGGGGCCATGGCTACACCTTC
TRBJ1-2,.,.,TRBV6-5,CASQGGNYGYTF,TGTGCCAGCCAGGGAGGCAACTATGGCTACACCTTC
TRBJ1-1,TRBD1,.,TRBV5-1,CASSSDRDINTEAFF,TGCGCCAGCAGCTCTGACAGGGACATCAACACTGAAGCTTTCTTT
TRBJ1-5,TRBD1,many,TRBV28,CASSSWTGSGNQPQHF,TGTGCCAGCAGTTCTTGGACAGGGTCTGGCAATCAGCCCCAGCATTTT
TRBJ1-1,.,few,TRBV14,CASSQGARNTEAFF,TGTGCCAGCAGCCAAGGGGCCAGAAACACTGAAGCTTTCTTT
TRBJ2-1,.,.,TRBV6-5,CASNGSYNEQFF,TGTGCCAGCAACGGGTCCTACAATGAGCAGTTCTTC
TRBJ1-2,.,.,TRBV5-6,CASSLEYGGPRDYGYTF,TGTGCCAGCAGCTTGGAATATGGGGGCCCAAGGGACTATGGCTACACCTTC
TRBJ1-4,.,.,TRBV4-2,CASSQDRGPLITNEKLFF,TGTGCCAGCAGCCAAGACAGGGGCCCCCTAATAACTAATGAAAAACTGTTTTTT
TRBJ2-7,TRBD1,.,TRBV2,CASETGPTYEQYF,TGTGCCAGTGAGACAGGGCCGACCTACGAGCAGTACTTC
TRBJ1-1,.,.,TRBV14,CASSLGAGTEAFF,TGTGCCAGCAGCCTTGGGGCAGGAACTGAAGCTTTCTTT
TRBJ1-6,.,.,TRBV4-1,CASSQDLGARNSPLHF,TGCGCCAGCAGCCAAGATCTGGGGGCGAGGAATTCACCCCTCCACTTT
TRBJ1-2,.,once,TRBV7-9,CASSDAGGNGYTF,TGTGCCAGCAGCGATGCGGGGGGCAATGGCTACACCTTC
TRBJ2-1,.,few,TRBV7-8,CASSLVSDEQFF,TGTGCCAGCAGCTTAGTGTCAGATGAGCAGTTCTTC
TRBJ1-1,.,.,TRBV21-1,CASSKGSRGPDMNTEAFF,TGTGCCAGCAGCAAAGGGTCCAGGGGGCCTGACATGAACACTGAAGCTTTCTTT
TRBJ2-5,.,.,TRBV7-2,CASSLESTSQETQYF,TGTGCCAGCAGCTTAGAGTCGACTAGCCAAGAGACCCAGTACTTC
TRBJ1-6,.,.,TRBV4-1,CASSDGEVSPLHF,TGCGCCAGCAGCGATGGGGAGGTATCACCCCTCCACTTT
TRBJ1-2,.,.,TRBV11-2,CASSLDSPSRRVNYGYTF,TGTGCCAGCAGCTTAGATAGTCCCAGCCGGAGGGTGAACTATGGCTACACCTTC
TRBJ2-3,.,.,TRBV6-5,CVSIGGLTDTQYF,TGTGTCTCAATCGGGGGGCTCACAGATACGCAGTATTTT
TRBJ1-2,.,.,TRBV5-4,CASSLGQGTNYGYTF,TGTGCCAGCAGCTTGGGTCAGGGGACTAACTATGGCTACACCTTC
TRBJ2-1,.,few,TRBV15,CATSRDRLPGTSSYNEQFF,TGTGCCACCAGCAGAGATCGCCTGCCCGGGACATCCTCCTACAATGAGCAGTTCTTC
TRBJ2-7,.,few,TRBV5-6,CASSPDGDEQYF,TGTGCCAGCAGTCCTGACGGGGACGAGCAGTACTTC
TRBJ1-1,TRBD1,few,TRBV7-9,CASSFGRGTEAFF,TGTGCCAGCAGCTTTGGCAGGGGGACTGAAGCTTTCTTT
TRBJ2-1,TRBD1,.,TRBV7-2,CASSSQNRGNEQFF,TGTGCCAGCAGCTCGCAAAACAGGGGGAATGAGCAGTTCTTC
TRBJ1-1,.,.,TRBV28,CASSQINTEAFF,TGTGCCAGTTCACAGATAAACACTGAAGCTTTCTTT
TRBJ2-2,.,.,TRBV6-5,CASSYSRVTGELFF,TGTGCCAGCAGTTACAGCCGAGTCACCGGGGAGCTGTTTTTT
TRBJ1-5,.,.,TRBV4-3,CASSQDLSVGPQHF,TGCGCCAGCAGCCAAGATCTTAGCGTAGGGCCCCAGCATTTT
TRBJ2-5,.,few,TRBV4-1,CASSQGRQGIQETQYF,TGCGCCAGCAGCCAAGGGCGCCAGGGGATCCAAGAGACCCAGTACTTC
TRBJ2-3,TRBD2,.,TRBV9,CASSNLAGGYTDTQYF,TGTGCCAGCAGCAATCTAGCGGGGGGATACACAGATACGCAGTATTTT
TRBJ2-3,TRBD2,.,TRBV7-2,CASSLAGGYTDTQYF,TGTGCCAGCAGCTTAGCGGGGGGGTACACAGATACGCAGTATTTT
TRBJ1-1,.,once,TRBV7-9,CASSLAQKNTEAFF,TGTGCCAGCAGCTTAGCCCAGAAGAACACTGAAGCTTTCTTT
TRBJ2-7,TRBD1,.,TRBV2,CASRDGQGLRNEQYF,TGTGCCAGCAGAGACGGACAGGGGCTGAGAAACGAGCAGTACTTC
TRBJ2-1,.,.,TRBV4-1,CASSQDQRWNEQFF,TGCGCCAGCAGCCAAGATCAGCGTTGGAATGAGCAGTTCTTC
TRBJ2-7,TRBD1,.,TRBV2,CASTEGAGIEQYF,TGTGCCAGCACTGAGGGGGCAGGGATCGAGCAGTACTTC
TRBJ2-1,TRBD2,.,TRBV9,CASSVAVGTSGGNYNEQFF,TGTGCCAGCAGCGTAGCCGTAGGGACTAGCGGAGGTAACTACAATGAGCAGTTCTTC